The clone carrying this TCR beta chain was counted between two and nine times. The target antigen is unknown. The sample comes from a study of T cell repertoires in cytomegalovirus infection. TCRdb independently ran MiXCR on the reads; one entry per CDR3 protein. The data show about 920,000 distinct CDR3 sequences, less than 35% seen once. Whole-study results and caveats: HLA-C-restricted CMV clonotypes gave the most frequent clonotype in two of eight donors. CMV carriers having the relevant HLA were flagged by cumulative public TCR beta family frequency.

The V and J ends lost 6 bases and 4 bases respectively, with 17 bases between them. The CDR3 totals 15 residues. Germline V gene sequence: CDR1 SGHVS, CDR2 FNYEAQ. This chain links TRBV7-6 with TRBJ2-3; tentatively, D is TRBD2 (6 bases). The sequenced sample was cultured CD8+ T cells from PBMCs, obtained from culture after CMV antigen stimulation. The source is a human donor in good health (CMV status not recorded). Some clones in this sample may be carry-over from other donors' samples. The CDR3 region is CASSLSGGEADTQYF. DNA for the CDR3: TGTGCCAGCAGTTTGTCCGGGGGTGAGGCAGATACGCAGTATTTT.